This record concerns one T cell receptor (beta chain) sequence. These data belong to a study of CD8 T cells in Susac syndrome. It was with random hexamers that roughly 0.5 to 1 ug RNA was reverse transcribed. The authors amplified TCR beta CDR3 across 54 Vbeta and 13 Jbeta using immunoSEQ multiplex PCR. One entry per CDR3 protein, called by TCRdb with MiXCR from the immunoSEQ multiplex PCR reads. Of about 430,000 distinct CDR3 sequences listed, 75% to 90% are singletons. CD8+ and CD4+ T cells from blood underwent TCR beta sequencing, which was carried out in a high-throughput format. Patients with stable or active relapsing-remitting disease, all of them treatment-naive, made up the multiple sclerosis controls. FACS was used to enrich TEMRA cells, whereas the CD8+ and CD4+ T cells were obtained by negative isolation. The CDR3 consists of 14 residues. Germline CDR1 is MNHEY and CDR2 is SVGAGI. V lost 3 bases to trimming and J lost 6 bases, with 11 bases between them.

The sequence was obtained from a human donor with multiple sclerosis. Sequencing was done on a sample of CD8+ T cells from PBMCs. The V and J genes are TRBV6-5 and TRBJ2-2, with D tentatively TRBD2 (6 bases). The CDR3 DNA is TGTGCCAGCAGTTATCCGGGGGTCGCCGGGGAGCTGTTTTTT. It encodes CASSYPGVAGELFF.